Following are 27 T cell receptor beta chains from one sample sequenced in a study of cytomegalovirus exposure and HLA in healthy donors. PCR amplification relied on 60 Vbeta primers (plus 13 Jbeta primers). Repertoires were generated with immunoSEQ multiplex PCR, while TCRdb's copy carries only in-frame clones and drops some. The sample carries approximately 140,000 clones, over 70% recorded once. The specimen was PBMCs. Receptors originate from a man aged 18 to 35 in good health and CMV-seronegative.

The CDR3 here is CASSLWGGEQFF. CDR3 in DNA: TGTGCCAGCAGTCTTTGGGGAGGTGAGCAGTTCTTC. This rearrangement joins TRBV6-5 to TRBJ2-1, with a weak D call TRBD2 (6 bases). There are 12 residues in the CDR3. Germline lookup yields CDR1 MNHEY and CDR2 SVGAGI. Trimming shortened V by 5 bases and J by 9 bases, and 11 bases separated the two germline ends.

V and J are TRBV5-1 and TRBJ2-4; TRBD1 matches 10 bases. This CDR3 spans 15 amino acids. J gave up 8 bases and V 0 bases, and 5 bases lay outside the gene matches. Per germline, CDR1 SGHRS and CDR2 YFSETQ. The CDR3 region is CASSLDRTGGDIQYF. The CDR3 DNA is TGCGCCAGCAGCTTGGATAGGACAGGGGGTGACATTCAGTACTTC.

The chain uses TRBV5-6 and TRBJ1-6; TRBD1 is a possible D gene (5 bases). V lost 1 base and J 10 bases, leaving 12 bases between the germline ends. CDR1 is SGHDT, CDR2 YYEEEE, per germline. This CDR3 spans 14 amino acids. CDR3 amino acids: CASSLKGVRSPLHF. CDR3 sequence (DNA): TGTGCCAGCAGCTTGAAAGGGGTGAGGTCACCCCTCCACTTT.

CDR3 sequence: CASSIGEANYGYTF. The DNA of the CDR3 is TGTGCCAGTAGTATCGGAGAAGCTAACTATGGCTACACCTTC. This rearrangement joins TRBV19 to TRBJ1-2; no firm D call. CDR1 is LNHDA and CDR2 is SQIVND in the germline V gene (reference sequence). CDR3 size: 14 residues. Trimming took 3 bases from V and 0 from J, leaving 8 bases between them.

This rearrangement joins TRBV15 to TRBJ1-4; tentative D call: TRBD1 (5 bases). CDR1 is LNHNV, CDR2 YYDKDF, per germline (reference sequence). V lost 0 bases, J lost 10 bases, and 9 bases lay in between. The CDR3 runs 13 residues. The CDR3 sequence: CATSRDAGGKLFF. For the CDR3, the DNA is TGTGCCACCAGCAGAGACGCGGGGGGAAAACTGTTTTTT. Using reference TRBV15 and TRBJ1-4 for the parts outside the CDR3, the full variable domain is DAMVIQNPRYQVTQFGKPVTLSCSQTLNHNVMYWYQQKSSQAPKLLFHYYDKDFNNEADTPDNFQSRRPNTSFCFLDIRSPGLGDTAMYLCATSRDAGGKLFFGSGTQLSVL.

V usage is TRBV27 and J usage is TRBJ2-1, with D possibly TRBD1 on 5 matching bases. This CDR3 spans 15 amino acids. Germline V gene sequence: CDR1 MNHEY, CDR2 SMNVEV (reference sequence). V shed 3 bases and J shed 5 bases, with 14 bases lying between them. DNA for the CDR3: TGTGCCAGCAGTTTGCCACAGGCCCTCGACAATGAGCAGTTCTTC. This translates into CASSLPQALDNEQFF.

Only a few counts were recorded for this clone. The rearrangement links TRBV5-1 to TRBJ2-6; 7 bases line up with TRBD1. The CDR3 consists of 19 residues. Germline CDR1 and CDR2: SGHRS and YFSETQ. The J segment lost 0 bases and the V segment lost 1 base, leaving 10 bases of the junction unmatched. The DNA of the CDR3 is TGCGCCAGCAGCTTGAAGGGGGTCACAGGGGTCTCTGGGGCCAACGTCCTGACTTTC. This translates into CASSLKGVTGVSGANVLTF.

The rearrangement links TRBV7-9 to TRBJ2-1; a weak D match, TRBD1 (5 bases). CDR1 and CDR2 from the germline V gene are SEHNR and FQNEAQ (reference sequence). V was shortened by 5 bases and J by 6 bases, with 17 bases between the two germline ends. The CDR3 totals 15 residues. As DNA, the CDR3 is TGTGCCAGCAGCCCACAGGTCTCCGCACTCAATGAGCAGTTCTTC. It encodes CASSPQVSALNEQFF.

The chain uses TRBV15 and TRBJ1-1, with 7 bases that match TRBD1. From germline, CDR1 is LNHNV and CDR2 YYDKDF (reference sequence). The V gene end was trimmed by 0 bases and the J gene end by 1 base; junction bases not matched to a gene: 14. This CDR3 has 19 amino acids. CDR3 sequence reads: CATSRDLKTRTGQNTEAFF. The CDR3 DNA reads as TGTGCCACCAGCAGAGATTTAAAGACGAGGACAGGACAGAACACTGAAGCTTTCTTT.

This rearrangement joins TRBV9 to TRBJ1-2; 9 bases are a match to TRBD1. CDR1 and CDR2 from the germline V gene are SGDLS and YYNGEE. V shed 3 bases, J shed 5 bases, and the junction held 8 bases outside the gene matches. There are 15 residues in the CDR3. CDR3 region: CASSEGDRVRYGYTF. The CDR3 region has the DNA TGTGCCAGCAGCGAGGGGGACAGGGTACGGTATGGCTACACCTTC. Full variable domain (remainder filled in from reference TRBV9 and TRBJ1-2): DSGVTQTPKHLITATGQRVTLRCSPRSGDLSVYWYQQSLDQGLQFLIQYYNGEERAKGNILERFSAQQFPDLHSELNLSSLELGDSALYFCASSEGDRVRYGYTFGSGTRLTVV.

The chain couples TRBV7-2 to TRBJ1-6, with 8 bases lining up with TRBD1. V lost 2 bases, J lost 6 bases, and 0 bases stayed unmatched. CDR3 size: 14 residues. Germline CDR1 and CDR2: SGHTA and FQGNSA. The CDR3 DNA is TGTGCCAGCAGCTTACAGGGGGCTAATTCACCCCTCCACTTT. Protein product: CASSLQGANSPLHF.

The rearrangement links TRBV9 to TRBJ2-7; D unclear. The CDR3 spans 15 residues. Germline CDR1 is SGDLS and CDR2 is YYNGEE. Trimming pared 0 bases from V and 0 bases from J, leaving 10 bases between. CDR3 coding DNA: TGTGCCAGCAGCGTAGGGGCAGGATTCTCCTACGAGCAGTACTTC. Translating gives CASSVGAGFSYEQYF.

The V and J genes are TRBV27 and TRBJ2-5, with TRBD1 matching over 7 bases. With V trimmed by 0 bases and J by 4 bases, 5 bases remained unmatched. The CDR3 covers 15 residues. Germline values: CDR1 MNHEY, CDR2 SMNVEV (reference sequence). CDR3 sequence (DNA): TGTGCCAGCAGTTTATCGGGCAGGGGGAGAGAGACCCAGTACTTC. It codes for CASSLSGRGRETQYF.

The gene calls are TRBV30 and TRBJ1-5; D gene uncertain. The V and J ends lost 5 bases and 6 bases respectively, with 11 bases between them. CDR1 and CDR2 from the germline V gene are GTSNPN and SVGIG (reference sequence). This CDR3 comprises 12 residues. CDR3 DNA sequence: TGTGCCTGGGACCTGTCGGGTCAGCCCCAGCATTTT. Its translation: CAWDLSGQPQHF.

The rearrangement links TRBV7-2 to TRBJ2-1, with 8 nucleotides matching TRBD1. Trimming removed 6 bases from V and 5 bases from J; junction bases left unmatched: 6. The CDR3 is made up of 14 amino acids. Germline V gives CDR1 SGHTA, CDR2 FQGNSA. The CDR3 spells CASSWGTGNNEQFF. The CDR3 nucleotides read TGTGCCAGCAGTTGGGGGACAGGCAACAATGAGCAGTTCTTC.

V is TRBV6-5 and J is TRBJ1-5; D perhaps matches TRBD1 (5 bases). The CDR3 runs to 15 residues. Germline values: CDR1 MNHEY, CDR2 SVGAGI. V was pared by 4 bases and J by 12 bases, with 22 bases between. In DNA form, the CDR3 reads TGTGCCAGCAGTTCCAAACCAGGGCAAGCTTCTATCCAGCATTTT. Protein product: CASSSKPGQASIQHF.

The chain combines TRBV7-9 with TRBJ1-1, with 8 bases lining up with TRBD1. The germline V gene has CDR1 SEHNR and CDR2 FQNEAQ (reference sequence). The CDR3 length is 13 residues. V shed 4 bases and J 5 bases; nucleotides not matched to a gene: 3. DNA for the CDR3: TGTGCCAGCAGCTGGAGGACAGGGACTGAAGCTTTCTTT. Amino acids: CASSWRTGTEAFF.

The V call is TRBV4-1, the J call TRBJ2-7, with D unresolved. Germline V lookup: CDR1 MGHRA, CDR2 YSYEKL. The V gene lost 5 bases and the J gene lost 2 bases, with 19 bases spanning the gap. The CDR3 is 16 residues long. The CDR3 coding sequence is TGCGCCAGCAGCAACCTGGGTCTAGGAAGGACCTACGAGCAGTACTTC. The encoded protein is CASSNLGLGRTYEQYF.

The CDR3: CAGQQGMNTEAFF. CDR3 bases: TGTGCCGGACAACAGGGAATGAACACTGAAGCTTTCTTT. The chain uses TRBV6-1 and TRBJ1-1, with a possible D match to TRBD1 (6 bases). V was clipped by 11 bases and J by 0 bases, with 13 bases between them. The CDR3 sequence is 13 residues long. Germline CDR1 and CDR2: MNHNS and SASEGT.

The genes are TRBV6-5 and TRBJ2-7; TRBD2 matches 7 bases. The germline gives CDR1 MNHEY, CDR2 SVGAGI. J lost 3 bases, V lost 0 bases, and 5 bases had no gene match. The CDR3 consists of 15 residues. CDR3 nucleotides: TGTGCCAGCAGTTACTCCCTGGCGGGGGTCTACGAGCAGTACTTC. Its protein is CASSYSLAGVYEQYF.

The chain combines TRBV9 with TRBJ1-6; tentatively, D is TRBD1 (6 bases). V lost 0 bases, J lost 6 bases, and 10 bases lay in between. The V gene's germline CDR1 is SGDLS and CDR2 YYNGEE. CDR3 length equals 15 residues. The CDR3 reads CASSVGGGINSPLHF. DNA of the CDR3: TGTGCCAGCAGCGTAGGAGGGGGAATTAATTCACCCCTCCACTTT.

This rearrangement joins TRBV11-1 to TRBJ2-1; tentative D call: TRBD2 (6 bases). Trimming cost V 3 bases and J 7 bases, with 16 bases left between them. The germline V gene encodes CDR1 SGHAT and CDR2 FQDESV (reference sequence). The CDR3 spans 15 residues. DNA of the CDR3: TGTGCCAGCAGCTTCCAATCGGCGGGGCGGAATGAGCAGTTCTTC. Amino acid sequence: CASSFQSAGRNEQFF.

This chain connects TRBV7-3 to TRBJ2-1, with 7 nucleotides matching TRBD2. CDR3 length equals 14 residues. The V and J ends lost 5 bases and 2 bases, in that order; junction bases with no gene match: 3. Germline V gives CDR1 SGHTA, CDR2 FQGTGA. The CDR3, as DNA: TGTGCCAGCAGCCCGAGCGGGACCTACAATGAGCAGTTCTTC. It translates to CASSPSGTYNEQFF.

The genes are TRBV27 and TRBJ1-2, with D perhaps matching TRBD1 (5 bases). V was shortened by 4 bases and J by 0 bases, with 18 bases between the two germline ends. This CDR3 contains 17 residues. The germline V gene has CDR1 MNHEY and CDR2 SMNVEV (reference sequence). The DNA for the CDR3 is TGTGCCAGCAGTTCGGGCTGGGGTAGGGGATCTAACTATGGCTACACCTTC. Its translation: CASSSGWGRGSNYGYTF.

Here the CDR3 DNA reads TGTGCCAGCAGTGAATTGGCTAGCAATCAGCCCCAGCATTTT. Its protein product is CASSELASNQPQHF. V is TRBV25-1 and J is TRBJ1-5; no definite D call. V lost 1 base, J lost 0 bases, and 4 bases lay in between. The CDR3 length is 14 residues. CDR1 is MGHDK and CDR2 is SYGVNS in the germline V gene.

In its sample, this clone was seen once. The chain links TRBV6-1 to TRBJ1-2; D is undetermined. This CDR3 has 10 residues. The germline V and J ends were trimmed by 8 bases and 4 bases, with 5 bases remaining between them. Germline lookup yields CDR1 MNHNS and CDR2 SASEGT. The CDR3 DNA reads as TGTGCCAGCGCCGGCTATGGCTACACCTTC. It specifies CASAGYGYTF.

The CDR3 is CASSLIDSYEQYF. CDR3 coding DNA: TGTGCCAGCAGCTTGATAGACAGCTACGAGCAGTACTTC. The chain carries TRBV5-4 and TRBJ2-7; D may be TRBD1 (5 bases). Trimming shortened V by 1 base and J by 3 bases, and 8 bases separated the two germline ends. Looked up from germline, CDR1 is SGHNT and CDR2 is YYREEE (reference sequence). This CDR3 is 13 amino acids long.